This T cell receptor beta chain was sequenced in a study of blood T cell repertoires in COVID-19. Participants came from some 23 US areas, aged about 18 to 89 years. Recovered status applied to Cohort 3 donors who had two consecutive negative PCRs. It also applied to those with clearance or with symptom resolution. This clone was seen just once. Profiled with immunoSEQ multiplex PCR; TCRdb holds only in-frame clones, not every one. The data show 200,000 to 250,000 clones, around 90% seen once. The TCR sequence derives from a woman aged 25 to 39 who had recovered from COVID-19. The sequenced material came from PBMCs or T cells enriched from blood (not recorded which).

The DNA of the CDR3 is TGTGCCAGCAGCTCACAGGGGGACTATGGCTACACCTTC. This encodes CASSSQGDYGYTF. J is TRBJ1-2 and V is TRBV7-9, with TRBD1 matching 8 bases. CDR1 is SEHNR, CDR2 FQNEAQ, per germline (reference sequence). This CDR3 is built from 13 residues. Unmatched junction bases numbered 1, after V lost 4 bases and J lost 3 bases.